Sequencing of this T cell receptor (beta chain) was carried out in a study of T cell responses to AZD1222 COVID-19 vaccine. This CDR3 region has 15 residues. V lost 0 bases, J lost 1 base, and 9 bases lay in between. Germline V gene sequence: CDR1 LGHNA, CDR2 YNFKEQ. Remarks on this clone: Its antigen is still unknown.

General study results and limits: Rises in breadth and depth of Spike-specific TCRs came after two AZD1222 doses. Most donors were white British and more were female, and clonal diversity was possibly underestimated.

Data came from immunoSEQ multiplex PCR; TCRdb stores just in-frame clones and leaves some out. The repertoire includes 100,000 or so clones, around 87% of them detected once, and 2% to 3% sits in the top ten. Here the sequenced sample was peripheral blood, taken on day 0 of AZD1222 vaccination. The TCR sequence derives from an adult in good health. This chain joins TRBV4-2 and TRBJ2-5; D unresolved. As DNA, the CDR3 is TGTGCCAGCAGCCAAGATCGAGTATCCCAAGAGACCCAGTACTTC. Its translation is CASSQDRVSQETQYF.